This TCR beta chain was profiled in a study of beta chain features in type 1 diabetes. Investigators reverse transcribed all isolated RNA, so they sequenced expressed TCRB transcripts. Assay used: immunoSEQ multiplex PCR; TCRdb lists only in-frame clones, some missing. The sample includes over 150,000 clones, approximately 10% of them seen just once. Study conclusions and caveats: Type 1 diabetes patients showed a moderate but significant shortening of TCRB CDR3s in all four CD4+ subsets.

About this clone itself: Its antigen is undetermined.

Per germline, CDR1 SGHTA and CDR2 FQGTGA. The CDR3 is 13 residues long. Trimming pared 8 bases from V and 6 bases from J, leaving 14 bases between. V gene TRBV7-3 combines with J gene TRBJ2-1; a possible D gene is TRBD2 (5 bases). This TCR came from a young man with type 1 diabetes. Source material: central memory CD4+ T cells from blood. CDR3 DNA sequence: TGTGCCAGCGGAGGCCGGAGTGGCAATGAGCAGTTCTTC. It translates to CASGGRSGNEQFF.